These 15 T cell receptor beta chains came from one sample sequenced in a study of CXCR3-negative and CXCR3-positive naive CD8 T cells. 5' RACE that incorporated UMI labels was used to prepare the TRB cDNA libraries. TCRdb re-called the 5' RACE reads, yielding one record per CDR3 amino acid sequence without DNA. This sample lists roughly 26,000 distinct CDR3 sequences; its ten largest clones have 2.8%. Material: naive CXCR3- CD8+ T cells from blood. The sample's subset: CD45RO-CCR7+CD27+CD95- naive CD8+ T cells lacking CXCR3 (TNR3-). The receptor set was obtained from a human donor in good health. Some clones in this sample may be carry-over from other donors' samples.

The chain links TRBV5-1 to TRBJ1-2. There are 13 residues in the CDR3. Germline V gene lookup returns CDR1 SGHRS and CDR2 YFSETQ. CDR3 protein: CASSLGTNYGYTF.

The CDR3: CASSSSGELFF. This sequence joins TRBV6-2 or TRBV6-3 and TRBJ2-2. CDR1 MNHEY and CDR2 SVGEGT come from the germline V gene. There are 11 residues in the CDR3.

The chain has TRBV10-3 and TRBJ1-1. The CDR3 length is 14 residues. The germline CDR1 and CDR2 sequences are ENHRY and SYGVKD. CDR3: CAISDVGVNTEAFF.

The gene calls are TRBV4-3 and TRBJ2-3; the TCRdb call, TRBD2, lacks DNA for checking. Germline-derived CDR1 and CDR2 are LGHNA and YSLEER. The CDR3 consists of 16 residues. CDR3 in amino acids: CASSQDEGSDTDTQYF.

The chain links TRBV5-6 to TRBJ2-7; TCRdb calls TRBD2, which cannot be checked without DNA. This CDR3 is built from 13 residues. Germline V gene data show CDR1 as SGHDT and CDR2 as YYEEEE. The chain's CDR3 is CASSLGPLRKQYF. The entire variable domain, with the rest obtained from reference TRBV5-6 and TRBJ2-7, is as follows: DAGVTQSPTHLIKTRGQQVTLRCSPKSGHDTVSWYQQALGQGPQFIFQYYEEEERQRGNFPDRFSGHQFPNYSSELNVNALLLGDSALYLCASSLGPLRKQYFGPGTRLTVT.

J is TRBJ2-3 and V is TRBV10-2. This CDR3 spans 16 amino acids. In germline, CDR1 is WSHSY, CDR2 SAAADI. The CDR3 is CASSEITDVGADTQYF.

The chain carries TRBV29-1 and TRBJ2-7; TCRdb designates TRBD1, a call that cannot be tested without DNA. The CDR3 contains 13 residues. CDR1 and CDR2 (germline): SQVTM, ANQGSEA. CDR3 sequence: CSVRTGDTYEQYF.

The CDR3 spells CASSIDRGATYEQYF. The chain employs TRBV7-9 and TRBJ2-7; TCRdb's D call, TRBD1, is unchecked because there is no DNA. Germline loops: CDR1 SEHNR, CDR2 FQNEAQ (reference sequence). The CDR3 spans 15 residues.

The rearrangement joins TRBV20-1 to TRBJ1-4; TCRdb gives TRBD1 as the D gene, but with no DNA this cannot be confirmed. Germline V gene data show CDR1 as DFQATT and CDR2 as SNEGSKA (reference sequence). The CDR3 spans 13 residues. The CDR3 sequence: CSAPGGFGEKLFF.

The chain couples TRBV29-1 to TRBJ2-7. The CDR3 is 12 amino acids. Germline CDR1 SQVTM, CDR2 ANQGSEA. The chain's CDR3 is CSARQSSYEQYF.

The genes are TRBV29-1 and TRBJ1-5. This CDR3 contains 13 residues. The V gene's germline CDR1 is SQVTM and CDR2 ANQGSEA. The CDR3 protein is CSVEAKEGQPQHF. The whole variable domain, filled in from reference TRBV29-1 and TRBJ1-5, reads SAVISQKPSRDICQRGTSLTIQCQVDSQVTMMFWYRQQPGQSLTLIATANQGSEATYESGFVIDKFPISRPNLTFSTLTVSNMSPEDSSIYLCSVEAKEGQPQHFGDGTRLSIL.

This chain uses TRBV12-3 or TRBV12-4 with TRBJ2-3; TCRdb names TRBD1, which stays unverified in the absence of DNA. The CDR3 consists of 14 residues. CDR3 region: CASSSGTGPDTQYF.

The genes are TRBV5-1 and TRBJ1-1; there is no DNA to check the TCRdb D call of TRBD1. Germline loops: CDR1 SGHRS, CDR2 YFSETQ. CDR3 length: 14 amino acids. This CDR3 is CASSLGTGETEAFF. The full variable domain, its missing parts supplied by reference TRBV5-1 and TRBJ1-1, is KAGVTQTPRYLIKTRGQQVTLSCSPISGHRSVSWYQQTPGQGLQFLFEYFSETQRNKGNFPGRFSGRQFSNSRSEMNVSTLELGDSALYLCASSLGTGETEAFFGQGTRLTVV.

The V and J genes are TRBV4-1 and TRBJ1-1; TCRdb calls TRBD1, which cannot be checked without DNA. Germline-derived CDR1 and CDR2 are MGHRA and YSYEKL. The CDR3 has 13 amino acids. This chain's CDR3 is CASSQGRGPEAFF.

CDR3 in amino acids: CATSIVRLDTDTQYF. The chain has TRBV15 and TRBJ2-3. The CDR3 sequence is 15 residues long. The germline V gene has CDR1 LNHNV and CDR2 YYDKDF (reference sequence). The full variable domain, in which reference TRBV15 and TRBJ2-3 provide the parts outside the CDR3, is DAMVIQNPRYQVTQFGKPVTLSCSQTLNHNVMYWYQQKSSQAPKLLFHYYDKDFNNEADTPDNFQSRRPNTSFCFLDIRSPGLGDTAMYLCATSIVRLDTDTQYFGPGTRLTVL.